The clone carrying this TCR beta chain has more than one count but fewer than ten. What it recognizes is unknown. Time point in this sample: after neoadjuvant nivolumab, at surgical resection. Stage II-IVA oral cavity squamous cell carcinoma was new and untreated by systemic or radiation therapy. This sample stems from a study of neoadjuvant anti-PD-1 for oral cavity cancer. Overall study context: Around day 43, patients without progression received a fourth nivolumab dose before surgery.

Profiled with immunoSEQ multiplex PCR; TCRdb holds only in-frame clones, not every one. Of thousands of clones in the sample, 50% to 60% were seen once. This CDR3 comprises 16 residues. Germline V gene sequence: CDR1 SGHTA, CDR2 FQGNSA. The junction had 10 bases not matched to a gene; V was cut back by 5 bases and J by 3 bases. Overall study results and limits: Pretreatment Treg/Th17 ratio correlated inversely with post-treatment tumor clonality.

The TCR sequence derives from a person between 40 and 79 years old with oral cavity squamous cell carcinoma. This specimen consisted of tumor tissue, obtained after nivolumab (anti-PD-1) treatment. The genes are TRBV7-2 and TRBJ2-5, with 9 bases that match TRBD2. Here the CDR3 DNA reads TGTGCCAGCAGCCCCTTCTTGATAGCGGGGGAAGAGACCCAGTACTTC. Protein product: CASSPFLIAGEETQYF.